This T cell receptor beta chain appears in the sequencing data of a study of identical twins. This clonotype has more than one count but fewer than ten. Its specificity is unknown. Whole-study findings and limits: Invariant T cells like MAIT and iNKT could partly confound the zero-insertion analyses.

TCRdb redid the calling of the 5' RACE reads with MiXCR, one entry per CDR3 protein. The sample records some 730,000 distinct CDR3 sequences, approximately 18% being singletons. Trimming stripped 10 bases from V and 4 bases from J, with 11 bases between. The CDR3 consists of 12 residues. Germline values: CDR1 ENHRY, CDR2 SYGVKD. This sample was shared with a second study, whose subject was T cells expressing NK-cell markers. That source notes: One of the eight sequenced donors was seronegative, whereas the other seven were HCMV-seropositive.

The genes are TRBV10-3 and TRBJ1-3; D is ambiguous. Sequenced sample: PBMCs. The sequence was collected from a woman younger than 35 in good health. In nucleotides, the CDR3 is TGTGCCACTGCGTCGAGGGGAAACACCATATATTTT. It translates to CATASRGNTIYF.